This T cell receptor (beta chain) emerged from a study of T-cell reconstitution after alpha-beta-depleted transplantation in children. The CDR3 covers 15 residues. Germline CDR1 and CDR2: SGHRS and YFSETQ. Trimming took 0 bases from V and 4 from J, leaving 12 bases between them. Unique molecular identifiers featured in how the TCRbeta library was prepared. TCRdb re-called the PCR reads through MiXCR, storing one row per CDR3 protein. The sample gives 360,000 or so distinct CDR3 sequences, around 20% of which show up once; approximately 3.8% is in the top ten. Specimen: PBMCs from the stem cell graft donor, collected from the stem cell graft. The V gene is TRBV5-1, the J gene TRBJ2-3, with TRBD1 as a possible D gene (5 bases). This clonotype was obtained from a human donor who donated a stem cell graft to a child with acute myeloid leukemia. CDR3 in DNA: TGCGCCAGCAGCTTGGGGGGCAGGCAAGCAGATACGCAGTATTTT. The encoded protein is CASSLGGRQADTQYF.